This record concerns one T cell receptor beta chain sequence. The antigen is undetermined. This entry comes from a study of T cell responses to AZD1222 COVID-19 vaccine. Broader study findings: Within unmutated variant regions lay the reported targets of nearly half of spike-specific TCRs. Spike-specific TCR breadth and depth went up after people got two AZD1222 doses. CD4 TCRs linked to vaccination spanned spike, dominating at 160-218 and 743-854.

Produced via immunoSEQ multiplex PCR; TCRdb's table is partial and in-frame only. This table holds 150,000 to 200,000 clones, approximately 93% found once. The V and J ends lost 7 bases and 4 bases, in that order; junction bases with no gene match: 4. The CDR3 contains 13 residues. The sequences come from peripheral blood, collected on day 0 of AZD1222 vaccination. The V and J genes are TRBV12-3 or TRBV12-4 and TRBJ2-3; the match to TRBD1 covers 8 bases. The receptor comes from an adult in good health. The DNA for the CDR3 is TGTGCCAGCACCGGACAGGGTGCAGATACGCAGTATTTT. Its protein product is CASTGQGADTQYF.